This entry is about one T cell receptor (beta chain). Its target antigen remains unknown. Base qualities were left out, and no much larger clone turns up one base away. Whole blood was collected in K2EDTA tubes by collaborating institutions according to the institutions' own protocols. For TCRbeta analysis, collaborator samples were shipped as frozen whole blood, as isolated PBMCs, or as DNA extracted from either sample type. Including cysteine and phenylalanine, the CDR3 has 13 amino acids. Here the CDR3 DNA is all that survives: 39 bases in frame from base 1. The germline V gene (reference sequence) specifies SGHNT as CDR1 and YYREEE as CDR2. V is pruned by 7 bases and J by 9 bases, leaving 7 bases of the junction without a gene match. The sample originates from a study of blood T cell repertoires in COVID-19 (dated by TCRdb to the early 2020s). The study in broad terms: Samples covering the acute and convalescent phases of COVID-19 were provided by collaborators in the United States, Italy and Spain. Nearly every sample came with metadata listing a de-identified subject ID, COVID-19 status, age in years and sex. A freely available public database, intended as a resource for researchers studying the immune response to SARS-CoV-2, is where the repertoires were released. Where available, HLA class I and class II types were obtained from metadata supplied by the sample provider rather than from assay-based typing. The prospective study material was composed of cDNA or gDNA derived from T cells, B-cell-depleted T cells, or PBMCs. Subjects who had been exposed to COVID-19, were actively infected with it, or had recovered from it provided the deeply sampled blood TCRbeta repertoires that made up the dataset. Samples were obtained from the ongoing ImmuneRACE study (first 160 participants) and from over 1,000 subjects provided by 6 global collaborators.

The immunoSEQ Assay, a bias-controlled multiplex PCR, was used to amplify TCRbeta CDR3 regions from genomic DNA. Per the authors' processing: The number of nucleated cells in each sample was estimated by amplification of reference gene primers within the assay. To quantify the absolute abundance of each unique TCRbeta CDR3 rearrangement, sequence reads were collapsed and filtered. For each sample, productive Simpson clonality was calculated as the square root of Simpson's diversity index over productive rearrangements. TCRdb limited this immuneACCESS table to in-frame rearrangements with V and J called. A share of clones is missing; checked studies link under half to unresolved V genes, and the rest is unexplained. That table furnishes V, J and clone size, whereas the DNA furnished D and trimming. This sample holds around 300,000 clones; just under 85% were observed only once. The ten most abundant clones make up around 4% of the sample.

Here is what the overall study found, with its caveats: How much clinical and demographic metadata was included differed by source and by participant, and the metadata was provided uncurated.

Material: peripheral blood. The V gene is TRBV5-4 and the J gene is TRBJ1-6, and 7 junction bases match TRBD1. The TCR was taken from a woman aged 50 to 60 with active or convalescent COVID-19. The CDR3 sequence is CASRRQGASPLHF. Read as DNA, the sequence is TGTGCCAGCCGACGACAGGGTGCTTCACCCCTCCACTTT.